Listed below are T cell receptor beta chains from one sample, sequenced in a study of CD8+CD57+ T cells in acquired aplastic anemia. TCRdb reprocessed the reads with MiXCR, giving one entry per CDR3 protein. The table shows some 140,000 distinct CDR3 sequences, with roughly 49% occurring only once. Material for sequencing was sorted CD4+, CD8+, or CD8+CD57+ T cells (not recorded which) from PBMCs. These receptors were obtained from a human donor with aplastic anemia. Each CDR3 is given with its conserved first and last residue. A D gene is named only where the DNA matches it firmly. A row's size may be missing; if present it is once, few, many or a size class.

>TRBJ2-7|TRBD1|NA|TRBV7-9
TGTGCCAGCAGCCCAGACAGGGGGGTCGAGCAGTACTTC
CASSPDRGVEQYF
>TRBJ2-7|TRBD1|NA|TRBV12-3/TRBV12-4
TGTGCCAGCGGACCGGGGACAGGTAGCGAGCAGTACTTC
CASGPGTGSEQYF
>TRBJ1-5|NA|NA|TRBV6-5
TGTGCCAGCAGTTATGTTGAGGGAAACCCAAAGATTGATCAGCCCCAGCATTTT
CASSYVEGNPKIDQPQHF
>TRBJ2-5|NA|many|TRBV3-1
TGTGCCAGCAGCCCTCGACTAGAAGGTGAGACCCAGTACTTC
CASSPRLEGETQYF
>TRBJ2-3|NA|NA|TRBV2
TGTGCCAGCAGTGGTTACGGCCCTCTCACAGATACGCAGTATTTT
CASSGYGPLTDTQYF
>TRBJ2-5|NA|NA|TRBV10-2
TGCGCCAGCGGGGCTGCCAGGGAAGAGACCCAGTACTTC
CASGAAREETQYF
>TRBJ1-1|NA|NA|TRBV5-1
TGCGCCAGCAGCAAAGGGCCACTGACGTCCCCTGAAGCTTTCTTT
CASSKGPLTSPEAFF
>TRBJ2-3|NA|NA|TRBV29-1
TGCAGCGTCCCTGATGGCCAGGGGCGGGATACGCAGTATTTT
CSVPDGQGRDTQYF
>TRBJ2-5|NA|NA|TRBV7-3
TGTGCCAGCAGCGTAGATGGCTTGGAGACCCAGTACTTC
CASSVDGLETQYF
>TRBJ1-2|NA|NA|TRBV9
TGTGCCAGCAGCTCGTATGGCTACACCTTC
CASSSYGYTF
>TRBJ1-1|NA|NA|TRBV20-1
TGCAGTGTGGTCGATAGGGCGTACACTGAAGCTTTCTTT
CSVVDRAYTEAFF
>TRBJ2-2|NA|many|TRBV19
TGTGCCAGTAGTATTTGGGGGGCGGACACCGGGGAGCTGTTTTTT
CASSIWGADTGELFF
>TRBJ2-1|NA|many|TRBV9
TGTGCCAGCAGCGCCAAGTTAGGGTCTGGGAATGAGCAGTTCTTC
CASSAKLGSGNEQFF
>TRBJ2-1|TRBD1|once|TRBV5-6
TGTGCCAGCAGTGGACAGGGTTCTGAGCAGTTCTTC
CASSGQGSEQFF
>TRBJ1-6|NA|NA|TRBV25-1
TGTGCCAGCAGTAGCCAGGGAGCCAATAATTCACCCCTCCACTTT
CASSSQGANNSPLHF
>TRBJ2-7|NA|NA|TRBV29-1
TGCAGCCCCGAGGCCAGGGGATACGAGCAGTACTTC
CSPEARGYEQYF
>TRBJ2-7|NA|many|TRBV5-1
TGCGCCAGCAGCTCGTCCTCCAGGCGTTCTCTCGACGAGCAGTACTTC
CASSSSSRRSLDEQYF
>TRBJ1-1|NA|many|TRBV7-9
TGTGCCAGCAGCTTAGCCACAGGAGTAGCTTTCTTT
CASSLATGVAFF
>TRBJ2-5|NA|NA|TRBV7-8
TGTGCCAGCAGCTTAGGAGTTAGCATGGGAGAGACCCAGTACTTC
CASSLGVSMGETQYF
>TRBJ1-3|NA|many|TRBV4-3
TGCGCCAGCAGCCAAGGTTTCCAGGGTAATGGAAACACCATATATTTT
CASSQGFQGNGNTIYF
>TRBJ2-3|TRBD2|NA|TRBV7-6
TGTGCCAGCAGCTTAGCAGGCGGGGGGGGTACAGATACGCAGTATTTT
CASSLAGGGGTDTQYF
>TRBJ2-1|NA|NA|TRBV7-3
TGTGCCAGCAGCTTAGCGGAAGAGCAGTTCTTC
CASSLAEEQFF
>TRBJ2-3|TRBD2|few|TRBV10-3
TGTGCCATCAGTGACAGCACGGGACTAGCGGGAGGGCCAGATACGCAGTATTTT
CAISDSTGLAGGPDTQYF
>TRBJ2-2|NA|NA|TRBV9
TGTGCCAGCAGCGGTGTAACATACGGGGAGCTGTTTTTT
CASSGVTYGELFF
>TRBJ1-1|TRBD1|NA|TRBV24-1
TGTGCCACCAGTGATAATTCGGGTTCGGCAGGGGGTGAAGCTTTCTTT
CATSDNSGSAGGEAFF
>TRBJ2-7|TRBD1|NA|TRBV11-2
TGTGCCAGCAGCTTAGGGTTCCTCGGGACAGAGTACTTC
CASSLGFLGTEYF
>TRBJ2-3|NA|few|TRBV10-3
TGTGCCATCAGTGACGGGGTCGGTACGCAGTATTTT
CAISDGVGTQYF
>TRBJ1-1|NA|many|TRBV6-5
TGTGCCAGCAGTTGGGCGCGGGGCACTGAAGCTTTCTTT
CASSWARGTEAFF
>TRBJ1-5|NA|many|TRBV10-3
TGTGCCATCAAGGCGCAGGGCCTCAATCAGCCCCAGCATTTT
CAIKAQGLNQPQHF
>TRBJ2-7|TRBD2|NA|TRBV4-3
TGCGCCAGCAGCCTGACTAGCGGACCCTACGAGCAGTACTTC
CASSLTSGPYEQYF
>TRBJ1-6|NA|many|TRBV7-3
TGTGCCAGCAGCACCAATGGGCCGAATTCACCCCTCCACTTT
CASSTNGPNSPLHF
>TRBJ2-3|NA|NA|TRBV20-1
TGCAGTGCTAGAGTCCCACCCCCGCTGGCGGATACGCAGTATTTT
CSARVPPPLADTQYF
>TRBJ2-3|TRBD2|NA|TRBV4-3
TGCGCCAGCAGCCAAAGCGCTAGCGGGAGCACAGATACGCAGTATTTT
CASSQSASGSTDTQYF
>TRBJ1-1|NA|few|TRBV29-1
TGCAGCGAGAGAACTCAGGGAAGGACTGAAGCTTTCTTT
CSERTQGRTEAFF
>TRBJ1-1|NA|many|TRBV20-1
TGCAGTGCTAGAGATGGTATACAGGGATTAGCTTTCTTT
CSARDGIQGLAFF
>TRBJ1-6|TRBD1|once|TRBV20-1
TGCAGTGCTAGAGTTGGGACAGGGGATCTTTCTTCACCCCTCCACTTT
CSARVGTGDLSSPLHF
>TRBJ1-6|NA|NA|TRBV9
TGTGCCAGCAGCTCCGGGGGGAGTACGCATAATTCACCCCTCCACTTT
CASSSGGSTHNSPLHF